The source of this T cell receptor beta chain is a study of blood T cell repertoires in COVID-19. TCRdb keeps only in-frame clones here, not all; method: immunoSEQ multiplex PCR. The data hold roughly 220,000 clones, with 80% to 90% observed a single time. With 1 base clipped from V and 4 bases from J, the junction kept 5 bases outside the gene matches. Per the germline V gene, CDR1 is LNHDA and CDR2 is SQIVND (reference sequence). The CDR3 consists of 16 residues. The sample comprised PBMCs or T cells enriched from blood (not recorded which). The V and J genes are TRBV19 and TRBJ2-4; TRBD1 matches at 9 bases. The receptor was derived from a middle-aged woman with acute COVID-19. CDR3 protein: CASSIGLGQGKNIQYF. In DNA, the CDR3 is TGTGCCAGTAGTATAGGACTGGGACAGGGAAAAAACATTCAGTACTTC.